This T cell receptor beta chain was obtained from a study of cytomegalovirus exposure and HLA in healthy donors (dated 2017 in TCRdb). With respect to the entire study: An earlier analysis of some 500 of the donors reported about 250 Gb of sequence data and 117 million unique TCR beta sequences from 190 million or so T cells. The study profiled the T cell repertoires of about 640 subjects by immunosequencing and related them to cytomegalovirus serostatus. Every repertoire in the discovery cohort had been generated on one and the same sequencing platform. High-throughput TCR immunosequencing, statistical association of individual TCRs with disease status, and machine learning were combined to predict cytomegalovirus infection status. HLA typing included class I and class II loci at four-digit resolution. Besides the first cohort of around 670 subjects, a separate validation cohort made up of 120 different subjects was used. The number of typed donors differed by locus: 629-630 for A, B, C, DRB1 and DQB1; approximately 540 for DQA1; 606 for DPA1; and roughly 450 for DPB1. Because of strong linkage in the cohort, four or five DR-DQ haplotypes were treated as single units for association and clustering. In an earlier analysis of around 540 of the donors, high-throughput TCR beta sequencing was used to judge whether each TCR beta V gene segment behaved as functional or pseudogenic. Donor age, sex, ethnicity and CMV serostatus were collected together with the repertoire data. Of the 398 genotyped donors, 81% fell in the genetic ancestry cluster associated with self-reported Caucasian donors. Rather than using new phenotypic data, the later analysis identified candidate immune exposures from TCR beta sequences and from how often those sequences occurred across donors. An early release that covered 640 HLA-typed donors contained about 290 gigabases of sequencing data and tens of millions of unique TCR sequences. Across 398 genotyped donors of the cohort, an average of approximately 240,000 unique TCR beta nucleotide sequences per donor were sequenced, and 15% to 20% of those sequences were non-productive. The study aimed to test whether cataloging public T cell receptors could reveal signatures of past pathogen exposure. To study patterns of TCR occurrence, a later analysis re-analyzed previously published TCR beta repertoires from 550 to 800 donors and added high-resolution HLA genotyping. A later genetic analysis used genome-wide SNP genotypes for about 65% of the 666 donors, treating that subset as a discovery cohort. General conclusions and limits of the study: A further reported finding was that TCR beta sequences accurately predicted the HLA-A and HLA-B alleles for most subjects in the first cohort. Compared with equally common non-associated chains, HLA-associated TCR beta chains in a later analysis were more clonally expanded and had lower generation probabilities. The authors suggested that the approach could potentially be extended to other disease states and immunological phenotypes. An association between a missense DCLRE1C variant and V-gene and J-gene trimming of TCR beta chains was found in a later genetic analysis and replicated in an independent cohort. In a later analysis, several top co-occurrence clusters were reported to appear linked to parvovirus B19, influenza, CMV and Epstein-Barr virus. A few of the identified cytomegalovirus-associated TCR beta chains were confirmed in vitro to be specific for cytomegalovirus antigens. HLA typing was unavailable for some donors at each locus, so association tests used only the typed subset. When HLA alleles, especially DR and DQ, strongly co-occurred, attributing TCR associations to individual alleles was difficult. According to a later analysis, most CMV-associated TCR beta chains appeared to be HLA-restricted, and the HLA associations seemed to be driven largely by CMV exposure. Linkage disequilibrium might explain the correlated functional status among segregating V segments, but an unknown experimental factor could not be excluded. The classifier was reported to diagnose cytomegalovirus status with high specificity and sensitivity in both the original and validation cohorts. An earlier analysis of some 560 of the donors showed that most TCR beta V segments appeared in productive rearrangements either about 87% or about 30% of the time, which broadly matched IMGT annotations. Compared with the approximately 710-donor mean, donors in an Asian-associated ancestry cluster had fewer N-insertions in productive TCRs, according to a later genetic analysis. A cluster of highly shared sequence variants was judged likely to represent a technical artifact of the sequencing pipeline. Most TCR sequences were observed very rarely across donors, whereas some public TCRs were present in many individuals. The 87-base-pair reads could not distinguish some IMGT-functional V segments, including TRBV6-2 and TRBV6-3, so those segments were excluded. The earlier analysis of approximately 560 of the donors excluded roughly 17 rarely observed V segments, including chromosome 9 orphons, because counts were too low. In this cohort, only TCR beta chains were sequenced, and detectable features were limited by the absence of alpha or paired-chain data. CMV serostatus was the only immune exposure information available for the cohort. A later analysis found that TCR association rates varied across HLA loci, with DRB1 alleles showing the most associated TCRs and HLA-C alleles the fewest. In a later analysis, about 16,000 TCR beta sequences were associated with specific HLA alleles at a false discovery rate of 0.05. In the study, some 160 TCR beta chains were listed as associated with cytomegalovirus. The presence/absence analyses assumed that sequencing depth was roughly uniform across donors, and that assumption may not be true.

Note on this clone: Its antigen remains undetermined. The sample holds no much larger clone one base away, and base qualities are not on file.

To prepare the library, the immunoSEQ multiplex PCR assay was applied. For the multiplex PCR, a mixture combining 60 forward primers for TCR Vbeta segments and 13 reverse primers for TCR Jbeta segments was used. The CDR3 region of rearranged TCR beta genes was amplified from genomic DNA by a multiplex PCR assay. The amplified TCR beta libraries were sequenced on the Illumina HiSeq System as 87-base-pair reads. Per the authors' processing: A later analysis tallied around 80 million unique TCR beta chains across the 666 repertoires, and approximately 11 million of those chains were shared by two or more donors. A nearest-neighbor algorithm error-corrected the raw reads and collapsed the reads into unique sequences, merging closely related sequences to remove PCR and sequencing errors. V, D and J gene segments were assigned by aligning CDR3 sequences to IMGT reference sequences. For a sequence to be retained, a match of at least six nucleotides to both a V gene segment and a J gene segment was required. Rearrangements were classified as productive when the CDR3 lacked stop codons and remained in frame with V and J, and all other rearrangements were classified as non-productive. CDR3 was defined according to IMGT convention as the region running from the second conserved V-encoded cysteine to the conserved J-encoded phenylalanine. The earlier analysis of fewer than 700 of the donors excluded sequences that lacked an unambiguous match to a single V gene segment. In an earlier analysis of 587 of the donors, V segments were called functional above 56.7% productive rearrangements and were called segregating when the between-donor standard deviation exceeded 5%. A statistical classification framework was developed to diagnose cytomegalovirus status using the catalog of TCR beta chain sequences. A later analysis assigned V and J genes by comparing TCR nucleotide sequences with IMGT/GENE-DB human TR gene sequences. In a later analysis, CDR3 sequences and most-parsimonious VDJ recombination scenarios were assigned using the TCRdist pipeline. In a later analysis, each TCR beta chain was defined by its CDR3 amino acid sequence together with its V-gene family, and reads lacking a unique V-gene family were excluded. In a later analysis, fewer than 600 highly shared, low-generation-probability nucleotide sequences were removed to address suspected cross-contamination and a sequencing artifact. In a later analysis, a clonal expansion index for each public chain was calculated from normalized within-repertoire ranks of inferred template counts. In a later analysis, generation probabilities were computed using a VDJ recombination model fitted to out-of-frame rearrangements, and the results were checked against IGoR. A later analysis scored TCR-TCR, TCR-HLA and TCR-CMV co-occurrence with hypergeometric tests, applying a repertoire-size bias correction to TCR pairs. A later analysis estimated false discovery rates by permuting HLA or CMV assignments 20 times. In a later analysis, co-occurring TCRs were grouped with DBSCAN, and TCRdist sequence similarity was added when clustering was performed within HLA-allele-positive subsets. Repertoires with fewer than 30,000 or more than 120,000 public chains were left out of co-occurrence clustering, as were four to six repertoires with anomalous nucleotide sharing. What TCRdb holds here is the immuneACCESS table cut down to in-frame rearrangements. Part of the clones is not present; checked against another copy, under half of the missing clones reflect an unresolved V gene, and the others are unexplained. V and J calls and clone size are given by that table; D and trimming were obtained from the DNA. Across this sample there are more than 150,000 clones, with roughly 80% seen only once. The ten most abundant clones make up about 1.6% of the sample.

CDR3 length: 16 amino acids, cysteine to phenylalanine. Only the CDR3 DNA is retained, 48 bases long and in frame from the first base. From V the trimming removes 4 bases and from J it removes 1 base, while the gene matches leave 11 bases of the junction unaccounted for. Reading the germline V gene gives CDR1 SGHDT and CDR2 YYEEEE. The cohort comprised around 690 healthy bone marrow donors. At the time of sampling, every cohort member was nominally healthy, though immune exposures that went unrecorded were likely present. The donor was CMV seronegative and was included in the group of 352 seronegative cohort members. A peripheral blood sample was collected from each donor, and TCR beta sequencing was performed on peripheral blood mononuclear cells. The Qiagen DNeasy Blood Extraction Kit was used to extract genomic DNA from the blood cell samples.

The rearranged segments are TRBV5-6 and TRBJ2-7; 7 central nucleotides agree with TRBD2. The clonotype originates from a man in his forties or fifties in good health and CMV-seronegative. Sequencing was carried out using PBMCs. In nucleotide form, the sequence is TGTGCCAGCAGCCTGGCCCCGGGGGGTGTATCCTACGAGCAGTACTTC. Its protein is CASSLAPGGVSYEQYF.